The rows below give T cell receptor beta chains drawn from one sample of a study of blood T cell repertoires in COVID-19. Data came from immunoSEQ multiplex PCR; TCRdb stores just in-frame clones and leaves some out. This repertoire shows 220,000 or so clones, about nine tenths found once; its top ten account for less than 7.5%. The sequencing input was peripheral blood. The receptors shown here come from a man aged 55 to 70 who had recovered from COVID-19. The CDR3 runs from the conserved cysteine through the conserved F or W. The order of the fields is CDR3 protein, CDR3 DNA, clone size, J gene, V gene, D gene. The D gene is left open where the match is weak. Clone size appears in some rows only: once, few, many, or a class for an expanded clone.

cdr3_aa: CASSSPTSGSMYEQYF; cdr3_nt: TGTGCCAGCAGCTCCCCGACGAGCGGGAGTATGTACGAGCAGTACTTC; clone_size: .; j_call: TRBJ2-7; v_call: TRBV5-4; d_call: TRBD2
cdr3_aa: CASSTGTGGSPLHF; cdr3_nt: TGTGCCAGCAGTACCGGGACAGGCGGTTCACCCCTCCACTTT; clone_size: .; j_call: TRBJ1-6; v_call: TRBV2; d_call: TRBD1
cdr3_aa: CASSLATSGGELFF; cdr3_nt: TGCGCCAGCAGCTTGGCTACCTCCGGCGGGGAGCTGTTTTTT; clone_size: .; j_call: TRBJ2-2; v_call: TRBV5-1; d_call: .
cdr3_aa: CASSWGTGGQTEAFF; cdr3_nt: TGTGCCAGCAGTTGGGGGACAGGAGGGCAGACTGAAGCTTTCTTT; clone_size: .; j_call: TRBJ1-1; v_call: TRBV27; d_call: TRBD1
cdr3_aa: CASSSATGWETGELFF; cdr3_nt: TGTGCCAGCAGCTCAGCTACAGGGTGGGAAACCGGGGAGCTGTTTTTT; clone_size: .; j_call: TRBJ2-2; v_call: TRBV7-9; d_call: .
cdr3_aa: CASSPKTRSREQFF; cdr3_nt: TGTGCCAGCAGCCCTAAGACTAGATCCCGTGAGCAGTTCTTC; clone_size: .; j_call: TRBJ2-1; v_call: TRBV3-1/TRBV3-2; d_call: .
cdr3_aa: CASSRRTGGFDGYTF; cdr3_nt: TGTGCCAGCAGTCGTCGGACAGGGGGGTTTGATGGCTACACCTTC; clone_size: .; j_call: TRBJ1-2; v_call: TRBV6-5; d_call: TRBD1
cdr3_aa: CASSLNRGPEAFF; cdr3_nt: TGTGCCAGCAGCTTAAACAGGGGCCCTGAAGCTTTCTTT; clone_size: .; j_call: TRBJ1-1; v_call: TRBV7-3; d_call: TRBD1
cdr3_aa: CASSLVEGNEQFF; cdr3_nt: TGTGCCAGCAGCTTGGTAGAGGGCAATGAGCAGTTCTTC; clone_size: .; j_call: TRBJ2-1; v_call: TRBV5-4; d_call: .
cdr3_aa: CASNPGTGFFEQFF; cdr3_nt: TGTGCCAGCAACCCCGGGACAGGGTTTTTTGAGCAGTTCTTC; clone_size: .; j_call: TRBJ2-1; v_call: TRBV6-5; d_call: TRBD1
cdr3_aa: CASSLGLASETQYF; cdr3_nt: TGTGCCAGCAGCCTGGGACTAGCTAGCGAGACCCAGTACTTC; clone_size: .; j_call: TRBJ2-5; v_call: TRBV7-9; d_call: TRBD2
cdr3_aa: CASSFTGLGANVLTF; cdr3_nt: TGTGCCAGCAGTTTCACAGGGTTGGGGGCCAACGTCCTGACTTTC; clone_size: few; j_call: TRBJ2-6; v_call: TRBV11-2; d_call: .
cdr3_aa: CASSEVRVSGNTIYF; cdr3_nt: TGTGCCAGCAGTGAAGTGAGGGTATCTGGAAACACCATATATTTT; clone_size: .; j_call: TRBJ1-3; v_call: TRBV6-1; d_call: .
cdr3_aa: CASSLGHRGNEKLFF; cdr3_nt: TGTGCTAGCAGCTTGGGGCACAGGGGAAATGAAAAACTGTTTTTT; clone_size: .; j_call: TRBJ1-4; v_call: TRBV7-7; d_call: TRBD1
cdr3_aa: CASSYSGLRGTDTQYF; cdr3_nt: TGTGCCAGCAGTTACTCGGGACTAAGGGGCACAGATACGCAGTATTTT; clone_size: once; j_call: TRBJ2-3; v_call: TRBV6-6; d_call: TRBD2
cdr3_aa: CASSFRGLKGKLFF; cdr3_nt: TGTGCCAGCAGCTTCAGGGGGCTTAAGGGAAAACTGTTTTTT; clone_size: .; j_call: TRBJ1-4; v_call: TRBV5-6; d_call: TRBD1
cdr3_aa: CASSLQNFYGYTF; cdr3_nt: TGTGCCAGCAGTTTGCAGAATTTCTATGGCTACACCTTC; clone_size: .; j_call: TRBJ1-2; v_call: TRBV28; d_call: .
cdr3_aa: CASSGWVSRYTEAFF; cdr3_nt: TGTGCCAGCAGTGGCTGGGTCTCGAGGTACACTGAAGCTTTCTTT; clone_size: .; j_call: TRBJ1-1; v_call: TRBV6-6; d_call: .
cdr3_aa: CASPSPRSRDTGELFF; cdr3_nt: TGTGCCAGCCCCTCCCCGCGGTCTCGTGACACCGGGGAGCTGTTTTTT; clone_size: once; j_call: TRBJ2-2; v_call: TRBV5-8; d_call: .
cdr3_aa: CASSEGTGFSNQPQHF; cdr3_nt: TGTGCCAGCAGTGAGGGGACAGGGTTTTCCAATCAGCCCCAGCATTTT; clone_size: .; j_call: TRBJ1-5; v_call: TRBV6-1; d_call: TRBD1
cdr3_aa: CSASSGTADGYTF; cdr3_nt: TGCAGCGCCTCGTCCGGGACAGCGGATGGCTACACCTTC; clone_size: .; j_call: TRBJ1-2; v_call: TRBV29-1; d_call: TRBD1
cdr3_aa: CASSHQGGLAKNIQYF; cdr3_nt: TGTGCCAGTAGTCACCAGGGTGGTTTAGCCAAAAACATTCAGTACTTC; clone_size: .; j_call: TRBJ2-4; v_call: TRBV19; d_call: .
cdr3_aa: CAIASAGQGTYEQYF; cdr3_nt: TGTGCCATCGCGTCGGCGGGACAGGGGACGTACGAGCAGTACTTC; clone_size: .; j_call: TRBJ2-7; v_call: TRBV10-3; d_call: TRBD1